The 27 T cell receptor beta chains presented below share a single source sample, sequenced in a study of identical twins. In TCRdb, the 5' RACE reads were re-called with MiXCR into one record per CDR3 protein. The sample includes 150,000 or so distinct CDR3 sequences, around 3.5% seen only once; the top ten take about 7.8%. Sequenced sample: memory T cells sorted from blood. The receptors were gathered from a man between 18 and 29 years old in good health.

The CDR3 bases are TGTGCCTGGTTCGAGACAGGGATCGTCAGTCAGCCCCAGCATTTT. It yields the protein CAWFETGIVSQPQHF. V gene TRBV30 combines with J gene TRBJ1-5, with TRBD1 matching 7 bases. The CDR3 is 15 residues long. The germline CDR1 and CDR2 sequences are GTSNPN and SVGIG (reference sequence). V lost 5 bases and J lost 6; bases outside the gene matches: 13.

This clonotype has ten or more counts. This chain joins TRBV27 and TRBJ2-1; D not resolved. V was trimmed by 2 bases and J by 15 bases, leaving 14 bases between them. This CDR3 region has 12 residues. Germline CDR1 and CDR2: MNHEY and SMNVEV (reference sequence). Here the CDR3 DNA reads TGTGCCAGCAGTTTAATTAGTCGTAACCTGTTCTTC. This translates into CASSLISRNLFF.

The CDR3, as DNA: TGTGCCAGTAGGACCGGGACTTCGAACACCGGGGAGCTGTTTTTT. It yields the protein CASRTGTSNTGELFF. The chain carries TRBV19 and TRBJ2-2; maybe TRBD2 (6 bases). V lost 6 bases to trimming and J lost 0 bases, with 11 bases between them. The CDR3 is 15 residues long. The germline V gene has CDR1 LNHDA and CDR2 SQIVND (reference sequence).

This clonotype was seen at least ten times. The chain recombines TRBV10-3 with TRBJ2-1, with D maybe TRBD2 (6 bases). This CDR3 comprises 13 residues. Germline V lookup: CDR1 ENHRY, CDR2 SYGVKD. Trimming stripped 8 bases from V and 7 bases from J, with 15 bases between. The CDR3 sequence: CAIGLNAGNEQFF. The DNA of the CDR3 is TGTGCCATCGGGTTGAATGCGGGGAATGAGCAGTTCTTC.

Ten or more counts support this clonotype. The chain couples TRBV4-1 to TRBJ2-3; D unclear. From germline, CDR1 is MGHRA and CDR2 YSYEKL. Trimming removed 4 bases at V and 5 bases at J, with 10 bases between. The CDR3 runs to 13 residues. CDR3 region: CASSPRLGDTQYF. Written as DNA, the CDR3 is TGCGCCAGCAGCCCCCGTCTCGGAGATACGCAGTATTTT.

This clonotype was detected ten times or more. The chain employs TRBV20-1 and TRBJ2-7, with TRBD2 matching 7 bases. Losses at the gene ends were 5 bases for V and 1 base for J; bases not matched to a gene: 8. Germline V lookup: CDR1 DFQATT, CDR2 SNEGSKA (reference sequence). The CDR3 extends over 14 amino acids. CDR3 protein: CSARGMRGSYEQYF. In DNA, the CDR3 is TGCAGTGCTCGCGGCATGCGGGGGTCCTACGAGCAGTACTTC.

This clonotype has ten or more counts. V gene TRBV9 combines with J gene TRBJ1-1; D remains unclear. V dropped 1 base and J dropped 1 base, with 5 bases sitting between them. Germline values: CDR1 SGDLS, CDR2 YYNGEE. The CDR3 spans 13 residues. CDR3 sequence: CASSVIENTEAFF. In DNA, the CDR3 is TGTGCCAGCAGCGTAATAGAGAACACTGAAGCTTTCTTT.

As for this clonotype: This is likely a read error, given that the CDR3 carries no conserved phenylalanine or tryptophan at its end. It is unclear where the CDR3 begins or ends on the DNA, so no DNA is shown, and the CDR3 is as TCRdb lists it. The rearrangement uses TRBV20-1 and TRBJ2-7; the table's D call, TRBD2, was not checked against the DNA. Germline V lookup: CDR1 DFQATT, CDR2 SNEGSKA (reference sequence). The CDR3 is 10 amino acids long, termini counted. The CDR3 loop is CSAEYLAGSL.

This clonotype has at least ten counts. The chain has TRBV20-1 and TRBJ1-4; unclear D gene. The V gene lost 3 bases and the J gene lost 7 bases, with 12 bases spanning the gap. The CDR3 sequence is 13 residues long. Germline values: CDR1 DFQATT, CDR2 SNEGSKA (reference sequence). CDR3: CSAREGLGEKLFF. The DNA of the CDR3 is TGCAGTGCTAGGGAGGGTCTAGGTGAAAAACTGTTTTTT.

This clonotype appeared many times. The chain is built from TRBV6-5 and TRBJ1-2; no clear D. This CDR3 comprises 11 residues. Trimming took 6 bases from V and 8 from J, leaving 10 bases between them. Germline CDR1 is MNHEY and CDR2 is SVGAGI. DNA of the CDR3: TGTGCCAGCAGGAATACCGGAGGCTACACCTTC. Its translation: CASRNTGGYTF.

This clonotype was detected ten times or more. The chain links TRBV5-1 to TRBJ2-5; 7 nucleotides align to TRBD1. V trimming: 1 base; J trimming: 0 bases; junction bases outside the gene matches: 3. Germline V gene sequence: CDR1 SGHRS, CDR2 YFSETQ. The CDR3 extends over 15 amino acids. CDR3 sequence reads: CASSLQGEYQETQYF. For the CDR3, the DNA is TGCGCCAGCAGCTTGCAGGGGGAGTACCAAGAGACCCAGTACTTC.

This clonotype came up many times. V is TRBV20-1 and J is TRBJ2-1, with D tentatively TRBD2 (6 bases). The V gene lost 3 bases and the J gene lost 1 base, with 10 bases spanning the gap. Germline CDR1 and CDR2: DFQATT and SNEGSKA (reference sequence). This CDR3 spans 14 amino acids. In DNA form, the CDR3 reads TGCAGTGCTAGTGACGGGAGTTCCTACAATGAGCAGTTCTTC. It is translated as CSASDGSSYNEQFF.

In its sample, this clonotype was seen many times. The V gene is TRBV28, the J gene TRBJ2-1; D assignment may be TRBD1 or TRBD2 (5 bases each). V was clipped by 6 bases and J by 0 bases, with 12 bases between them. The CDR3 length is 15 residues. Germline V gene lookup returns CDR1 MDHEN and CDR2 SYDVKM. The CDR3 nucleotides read TGTGCCAGCAGGGCCGGGGCGGGCTCCTACAATGAGCAGTTCTTC. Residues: CASRAGAGSYNEQFF.

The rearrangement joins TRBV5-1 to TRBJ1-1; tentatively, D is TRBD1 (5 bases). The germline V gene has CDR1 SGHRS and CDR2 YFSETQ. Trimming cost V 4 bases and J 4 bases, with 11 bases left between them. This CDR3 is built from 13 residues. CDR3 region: CASSPSGGTEAFF. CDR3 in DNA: TGCGCCAGCAGCCCCTCGGGGGGCACTGAAGCTTTCTTT.

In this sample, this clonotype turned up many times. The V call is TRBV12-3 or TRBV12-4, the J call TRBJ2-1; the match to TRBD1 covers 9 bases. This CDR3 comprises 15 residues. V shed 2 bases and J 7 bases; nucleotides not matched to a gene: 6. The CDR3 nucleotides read TGTGCCAGCAGTTTAATGGGACAGGGAGAAAATGAGCAGTTCTTC. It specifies CASSLMGQGENEQFF.

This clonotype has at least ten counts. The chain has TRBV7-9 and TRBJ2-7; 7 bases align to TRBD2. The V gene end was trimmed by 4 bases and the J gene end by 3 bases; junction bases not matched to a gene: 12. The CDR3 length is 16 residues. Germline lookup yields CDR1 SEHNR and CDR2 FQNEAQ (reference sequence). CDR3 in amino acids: CASSSAGDLPRYEQYF. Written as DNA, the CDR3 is TGTGCCAGCAGCTCGGCGGGAGACCTACCACGCTACGAGCAGTACTTC.

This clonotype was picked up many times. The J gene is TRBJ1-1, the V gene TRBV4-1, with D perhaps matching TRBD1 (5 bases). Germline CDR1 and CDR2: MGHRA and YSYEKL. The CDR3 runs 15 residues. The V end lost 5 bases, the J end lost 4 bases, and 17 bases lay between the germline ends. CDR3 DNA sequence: TGCGCCAGCAGCGTTTCCCGGGGGAGACGCACTGAAGCTTTCTTT. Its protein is CASSVSRGRRTEAFF.

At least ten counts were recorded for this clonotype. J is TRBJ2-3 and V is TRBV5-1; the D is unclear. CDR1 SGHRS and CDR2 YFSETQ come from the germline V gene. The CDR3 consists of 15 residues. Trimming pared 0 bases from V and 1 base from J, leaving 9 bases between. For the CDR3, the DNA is TGCGCCAGCAGCTTGGGAGGCGGAGGCACAGATACGCAGTATTTT. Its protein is CASSLGGGGTDTQYF.

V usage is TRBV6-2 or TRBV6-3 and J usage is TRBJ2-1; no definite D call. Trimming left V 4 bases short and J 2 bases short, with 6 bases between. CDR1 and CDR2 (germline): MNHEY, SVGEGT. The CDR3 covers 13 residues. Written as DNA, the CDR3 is TGTGCCAGCAGTTTTGGAACCTACAATGAGCAGTTCTTC. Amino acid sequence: CASSFGTYNEQFF.

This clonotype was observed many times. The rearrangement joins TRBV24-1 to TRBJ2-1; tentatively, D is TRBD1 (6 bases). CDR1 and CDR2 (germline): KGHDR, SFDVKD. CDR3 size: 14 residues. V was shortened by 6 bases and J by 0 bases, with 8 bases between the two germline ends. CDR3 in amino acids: CATSKTGSYNEQFF. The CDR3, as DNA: TGTGCCACCAGTAAGACAGGCTCCTACAATGAGCAGTTCTTC.

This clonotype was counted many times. CDR3 region: CASSPGATDTQYF. CDR3 bases: TGCGCCAGCAGCCCGGGAGCAACAGATACGCAGTATTTT. The V gene is TRBV4-3, the J gene TRBJ2-3; tentatively, D is TRBD2 (6 bases). From germline, CDR1 is LGHNA and CDR2 YSLEER. V was shortened by 4 bases and J by 3 bases, with 8 bases between the two germline ends. The length of the CDR3 is 13 residues.

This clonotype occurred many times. CDR3 residues: CASSDWVSNQPQHF. CDR3 coding DNA: TGTGCCAGCAGTGACTGGGTTAGCAATCAGCCCCAGCATTTT. The rearrangement joins TRBV12-3 or TRBV12-4 to TRBJ1-5; no reliable D call. V was shortened by 5 bases and J by 0 bases, with 8 bases between the two germline ends. The CDR3 is 14 residues long.

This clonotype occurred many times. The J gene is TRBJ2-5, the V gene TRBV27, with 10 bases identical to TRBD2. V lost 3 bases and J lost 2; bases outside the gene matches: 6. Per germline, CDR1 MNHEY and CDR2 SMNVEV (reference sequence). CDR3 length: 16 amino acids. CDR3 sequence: CASSFGGTSAQETQYF. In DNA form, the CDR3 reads TGTGCCAGCAGTTTTGGAGGGACTAGCGCACAAGAGACCCAGTACTTC.

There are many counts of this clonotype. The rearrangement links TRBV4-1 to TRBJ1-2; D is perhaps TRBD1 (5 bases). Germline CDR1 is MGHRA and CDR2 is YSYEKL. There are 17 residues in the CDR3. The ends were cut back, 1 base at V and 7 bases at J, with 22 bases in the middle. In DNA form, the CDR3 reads TGCGCCAGCAGCCAAGTCAATTTGGGACTTCCCGAGGGTGGCTACACCTTC. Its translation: CASSQVNLGLPEGGYTF.

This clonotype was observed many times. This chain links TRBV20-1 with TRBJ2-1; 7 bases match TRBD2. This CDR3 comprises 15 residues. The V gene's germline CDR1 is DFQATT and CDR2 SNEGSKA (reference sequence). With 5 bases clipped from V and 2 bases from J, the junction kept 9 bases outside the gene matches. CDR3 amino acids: CSAPRGGSPYNEQFF. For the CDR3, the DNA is TGCAGTGCTCCAAGGGGCGGGAGTCCCTACAATGAGCAGTTCTTC.

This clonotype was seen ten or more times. As DNA, the CDR3 is TGTGCTACCCAGGGGGCAAACACCGGGGAGCTGTTTTTT. This gives the protein CATQGANTGELFF. V is TRBV12-5 and J is TRBJ2-2; 8 bases align to TRBD1. V was pared by 10 bases and J by 2 bases, with 3 bases of the junction left unmatched. Germline V gives CDR1 LGHNT, CDR2 FRNRAP. The CDR3 is 13 residues long.

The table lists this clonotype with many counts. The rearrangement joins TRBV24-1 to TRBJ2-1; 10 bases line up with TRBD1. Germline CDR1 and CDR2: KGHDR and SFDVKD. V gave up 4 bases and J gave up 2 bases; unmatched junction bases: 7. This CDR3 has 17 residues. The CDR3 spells CATSDRGTGEAYNEQFF. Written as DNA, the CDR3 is TGTGCCACCAGTGACCGGGGGACAGGGGAGGCCTACAATGAGCAGTTCTTC.